This T cell receptor beta chain stems from a study of shared clonotypes between healthy human individuals (dated by TCRdb to 2019 to 2021). As for the study more broadly: A couple of women and a few men aged 18 to 49 years were included in the cohort. For each donor, three plates each were used for CD4 naive and CD4 memory, two plates were used for CD8 naive, and one plate was used for CD8 memory. The study deeply sequenced blood TCR repertoires of several healthy adults to estimate repertoire size and the extent of clonotype sharing between individuals. Libraries were prepared and TCR repertoires were sequenced by different laboratories using diverse techniques, in order to increase sequencing depth and limit assay-specific biases. Between about 0.85 and 8.9 billion PBMCs per donor were obtained by leukapheresis. General conclusions and limits of the study: Compared with non-shared clonotypes, clonotypes shared by all four sorted-subset donors had higher generation probabilities. Pairwise subsampling indicated that sequencing depth was expected to affect the degree of clonotype sharing among donors. Sampling was limited to blood, and TCR repertoires in tissue likely differ from TCR repertoires in blood. Naive subsets generally had larger estimated clonotype richness than memory subsets. Even with the large sequencing depth, rarefaction of the sorted-subset datasets indicated that sequencing was incomplete. The small number of donors limited the genetic and exposure-history diversity represented. Sharing across several donors was observed for about 4.8% of naive CD4, 3.5% of naive CD8, around 2.5% of memory CD4, and about 0.38% of memory CD8 clonotypes.

TCR CDR3 regions were amplified from genomic DNA by multiplex PCR using the deep immunoSEQ assay. Extracted genomic DNA from each cell subset was distributed evenly across all wells of several immunoSEQ 96-well plates, and each plate was treated as a replicate. For sorted subsets, around 200 ng genomic DNA, equal to 30,000 to 35,000 T cell genomes, was loaded into each replicate PCR. The purified libraries were quantified using a Qubit 3.0 fluorometer, sized with a Bioanalyzer 2100, and then quantified again using the KAPA Library Quantification kit. Each immunoSEQ 96-well plate was sequenced on its own single-read 150-cycle Illumina NextSeq 550 flow cell. The paper's processing steps were these. Because the immunoSEQ output included only junctional sequences and no quality scores, the filtering could not be the same as the filtering used for full-length reads. Sequences were annotated with PyIR, a Python wrapper for IgBLAST v1.9, using IMGT germline references to assign V/J genes and CDR3. Reads were removed for weak V/J assignments (E-value above 1e-6), missing CDR3, stop codons, out-of-frame junctions, or ambiguous translated residues. V3J clonotypes were defined as sequences sharing an identical inferred V gene, J gene, and CDR3 amino acid sequence. Percentage overlap between repertoires was computed as shared unique clonotypes divided by the size of the smaller repertoire. Repertoire richness was assessed with RTK rarefaction, the Chao1 estimator, and Recon v2.1 estimates of unobserved clonotypes. Generation probabilities were computed with OLGA for all TCRbeta clonotypes obtained by the gDNA method from several donors. TCRdb mirrors the immuneACCESS table, restricted to in-frame sequences. Some clones are absent from its copies; in checked studies, under half trace to an unresolved V gene, and the reason for the others is unknown. That table furnishes V, J and clone size, whereas the DNA furnished D and trimming. This sample gives approximately 620,000 clones in total; around 97% of them show up just once. The ten biggest clones cover less than 0.065% of the sample.

The donors were healthy, HIV-negative adults who had no recently reported acute infections or vaccinations. All donors were Caucasian adults living in Nashville, Tennessee, USA. CD4+ T cells were enriched by magnetic negative selection; naive cells were then positively selected on CD45RA, and the negative fraction formed the memory subset. After blood collection by leukapheresis, PBMCs were isolated using Ficoll-Histopaque density gradient centrifugation and then cryopreserved in the vapor phase of liquid nitrogen. Purity and quantity of every magnetically sorted T cell population were checked by analytical flow cytometry. Genomic DNA was isolated from every sorted fraction and measured by UV absorbance on a Nanodrop 2000c. A remark on this clone: Its antigen specificity is not known. No much larger clone is present one base from it, and per-base qualities are unavailable.

The junction carries 12 bases between V and J, which are trimmed by 6 bases and 6 bases respectively. The CDR3 contains 12 residues, cysteine and phenylalanine counted. Just the 36-base CDR3 DNA is kept, in frame starting at base 1. From the germline V gene, CDR1 is SGHDT and CDR2 is YYEEEE. The chain links TRBV5-6 with TRBJ1-2; TRBD1 is possibly the D segment (6 matching bases). The source of this sequence is a woman aged 25 to 39 in good health. Specimen: naive CD4+ T cells sorted from blood. The cell subset or site tag for this specimen amounts to: CD45RA+ positively selected. The CDR3 amino acid sequence is: CASTINRDGYTF. The bases read TGTGCCAGCACCATCAACAGGGATGGCTACACCTTC.